The sequence of this TCR beta chain was determined in a study of blood T cell repertoires in COVID-19. This clone has only a few counts. Clones were sequenced by immunoSEQ multiplex PCR, and TCRdb holds only the in-frame ones, with some missing. The table lists 150,000 to 200,000 clones, 88% of them singletons. This CDR3 comprises 13 residues. Germline V gene data show CDR1 as SEHNR and CDR2 as FQNEAQ (reference sequence). The trim removed 5 bases at V and 6 bases at J, leaving 6 bases unmatched. Material for sequencing was peripheral blood. This chain uses TRBV7-9 with TRBJ1-2; 7 nucleotides line up with TRBD1. The source of this sequence is a man aged 40-49 years with active or convalescent COVID-19. CDR3 DNA: TGTGCCAGCAGCCTAGACAGGGCTGATGGCTACACCTTC. It encodes CASSLDRADGYTF.